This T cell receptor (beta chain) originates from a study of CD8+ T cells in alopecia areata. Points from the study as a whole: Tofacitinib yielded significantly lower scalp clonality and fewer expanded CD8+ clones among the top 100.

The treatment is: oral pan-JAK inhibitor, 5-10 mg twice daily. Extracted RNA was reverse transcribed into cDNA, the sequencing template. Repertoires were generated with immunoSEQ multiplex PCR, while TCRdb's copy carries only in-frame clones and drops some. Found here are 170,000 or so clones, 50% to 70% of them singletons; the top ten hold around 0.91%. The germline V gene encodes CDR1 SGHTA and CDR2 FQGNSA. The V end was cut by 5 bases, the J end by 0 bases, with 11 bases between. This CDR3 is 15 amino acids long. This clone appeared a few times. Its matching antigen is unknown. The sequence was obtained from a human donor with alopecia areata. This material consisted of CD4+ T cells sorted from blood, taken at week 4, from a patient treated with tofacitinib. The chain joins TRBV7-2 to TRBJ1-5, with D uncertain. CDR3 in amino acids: CASSPEQLSNQPQHF. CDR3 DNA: TGTGCCAGCAGCCCCGAACAGCTTAGCAATCAGCCCCAGCATTTT.